This TCR beta chain stems from a study of CD8 T cells in ankylosing spondylitis. Study-wide results and limits: Reactive arthritis synovial fluid and blood previously showed some of these motif variants. Disease-associated clones were reportedly significantly overrepresented in matched ankylosing spondylitis synovial fluid. A TCR beta motif of about 8 highly homologous variants seemed to mark ankylosing spondylitis blood.

CDR1 and CDR2 (germline): SQVTM, ANQGSEA. The CDR3 is 12 residues long. Trimming stripped 5 bases from V and 7 bases from J, with 12 bases between. Many counts were recorded for this clonotype. No antigen is known for it. Making use of molecular barcodes, quantitative 5'-RACE generated TCR beta libraries. TCRdb fed the 5' RACE reads into MiXCR, producing one record per CDR3 protein. The data show roughly 240,000 distinct CDR3 sequences, 8.2% seen once. The J gene is TRBJ2-1, the V gene TRBV29-1; possible D gene TRBD1, 6 bases. The receptor's source is a female donor with ankylosing spondylitis or in good health (not recorded which). Material: blood, either unsorted or a sorted T cell fraction (not recorded which). DNA for the CDR3: TGCAGCGTTCGGCAGGGGCGAAATGAGCAGTTCTTC. Translated: CSVRQGRNEQFF.